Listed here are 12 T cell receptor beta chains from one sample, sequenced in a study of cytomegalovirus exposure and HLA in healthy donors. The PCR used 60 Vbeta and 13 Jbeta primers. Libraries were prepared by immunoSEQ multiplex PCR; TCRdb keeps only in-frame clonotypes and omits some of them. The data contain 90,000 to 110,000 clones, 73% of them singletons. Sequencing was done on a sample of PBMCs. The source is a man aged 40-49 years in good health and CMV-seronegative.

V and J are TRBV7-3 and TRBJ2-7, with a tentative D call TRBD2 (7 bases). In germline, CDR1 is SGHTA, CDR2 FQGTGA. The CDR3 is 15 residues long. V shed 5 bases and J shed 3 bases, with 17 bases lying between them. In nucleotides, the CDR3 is TGTGCCAGCAGCCCCACGGGGGGCGCGGGCTACGAGCAGTACTTC. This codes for CASSPTGGAGYEQYF.

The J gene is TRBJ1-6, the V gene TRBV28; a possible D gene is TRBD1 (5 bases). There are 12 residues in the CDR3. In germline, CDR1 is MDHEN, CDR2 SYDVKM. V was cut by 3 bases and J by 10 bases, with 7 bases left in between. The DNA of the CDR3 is TGTGCCAGCAGTTTTGACAGCTCACCCCTCCACTTT. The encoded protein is CASSFDSSPLHF.

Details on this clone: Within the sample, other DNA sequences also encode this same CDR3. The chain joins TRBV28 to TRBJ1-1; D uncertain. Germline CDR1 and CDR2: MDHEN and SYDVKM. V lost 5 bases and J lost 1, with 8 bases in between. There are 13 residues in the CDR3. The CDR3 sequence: CASSPPRNTEAFF. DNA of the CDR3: TGTGCCAGCAGTCCCCCCCGGAACACTGAAGCTTTCTTT.

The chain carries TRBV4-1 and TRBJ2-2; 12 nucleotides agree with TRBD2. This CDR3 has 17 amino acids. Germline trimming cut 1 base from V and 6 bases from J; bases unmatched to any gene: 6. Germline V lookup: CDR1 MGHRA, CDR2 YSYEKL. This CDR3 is CASSQVTSGGKAGELFF. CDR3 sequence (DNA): TGCGCCAGCAGCCAAGTGACTAGCGGGGGCAAGGCCGGGGAGCTGTTTTTT.

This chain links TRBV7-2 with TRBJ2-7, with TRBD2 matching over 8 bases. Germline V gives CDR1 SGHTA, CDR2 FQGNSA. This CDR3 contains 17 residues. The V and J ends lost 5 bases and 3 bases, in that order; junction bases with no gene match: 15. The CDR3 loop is CASSPQGGRRGDYEQYF. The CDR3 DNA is TGTGCCAGCAGCCCGCAAGGGGGTAGGCGGGGGGACTACGAGCAGTACTTC.

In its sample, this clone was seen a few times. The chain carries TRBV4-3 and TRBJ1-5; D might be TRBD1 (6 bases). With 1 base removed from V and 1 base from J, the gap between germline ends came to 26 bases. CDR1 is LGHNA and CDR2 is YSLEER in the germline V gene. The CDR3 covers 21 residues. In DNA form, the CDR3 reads TGCGCCAGCAGCCAAGCCCAACTTCGGTTCTCGACAGGCCTCAGCAATCAGCCCCAGCATTTT. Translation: CASSQAQLRFSTGLSNQPQHF.

CDR3 sequence: CASSPRTGNEQYF. The CDR3 DNA follows: TGTGCCAGCAGTCCACGGACAGGGAACGAGCAGTACTTC. This chain joins TRBV6-5 and TRBJ2-5; 8 bases agree with TRBD1. The DNA end is more similar to TRBJ2-7, so the J call may be wrong. Germline CDR1 is MNHEY and CDR2 is SVGAGI. The CDR3 loop spans 13 amino acids.

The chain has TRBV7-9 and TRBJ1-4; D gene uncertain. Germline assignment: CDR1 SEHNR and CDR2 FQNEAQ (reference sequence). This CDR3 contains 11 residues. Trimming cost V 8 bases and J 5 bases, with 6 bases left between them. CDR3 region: CASGPNEKLFF. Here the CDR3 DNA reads TGTGCCAGCGGCCCCAATGAAAAACTGTTTTTT.

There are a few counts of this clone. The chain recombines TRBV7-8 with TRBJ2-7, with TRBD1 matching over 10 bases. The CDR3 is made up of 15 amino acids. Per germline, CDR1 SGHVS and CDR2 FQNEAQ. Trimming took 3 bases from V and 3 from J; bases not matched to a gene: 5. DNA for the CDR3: TGTGCCAGCAGCTTCGGGACAGGGGATGGCTACGAGCAGTACTTC. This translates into CASSFGTGDGYEQYF.

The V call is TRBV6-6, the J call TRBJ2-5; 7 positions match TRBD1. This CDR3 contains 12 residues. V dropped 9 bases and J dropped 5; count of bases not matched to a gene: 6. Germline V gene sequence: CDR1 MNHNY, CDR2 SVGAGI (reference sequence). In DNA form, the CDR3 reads TGTGCCAGGACTAAGGGGGCCGAGACCCAGTACTTC. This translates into CARTKGAETQYF.

CDR3 amino acids: CASSLGRGGGSGANVLTF. CDR3 sequence (DNA): TGTGCCAGCAGCTTGGGACGGGGAGGGGGCTCTGGGGCCAACGTCCTGACTTTC. The rearrangement links TRBV11-2 to TRBJ2-6, with a weak D call TRBD2 (7 bases). The CDR3 is 18 amino acids. From germline, CDR1 is SGHAT and CDR2 FQNNGV. V shed 3 bases and J shed 0 bases, with 15 bases lying between them.

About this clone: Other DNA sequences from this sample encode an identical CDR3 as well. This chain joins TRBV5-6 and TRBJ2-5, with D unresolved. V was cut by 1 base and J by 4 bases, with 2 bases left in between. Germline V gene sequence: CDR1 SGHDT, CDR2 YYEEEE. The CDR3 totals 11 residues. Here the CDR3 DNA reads TGTGCCAGCAGCTTGCGAGAGACCCAGTACTTC. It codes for CASSLRETQYF.